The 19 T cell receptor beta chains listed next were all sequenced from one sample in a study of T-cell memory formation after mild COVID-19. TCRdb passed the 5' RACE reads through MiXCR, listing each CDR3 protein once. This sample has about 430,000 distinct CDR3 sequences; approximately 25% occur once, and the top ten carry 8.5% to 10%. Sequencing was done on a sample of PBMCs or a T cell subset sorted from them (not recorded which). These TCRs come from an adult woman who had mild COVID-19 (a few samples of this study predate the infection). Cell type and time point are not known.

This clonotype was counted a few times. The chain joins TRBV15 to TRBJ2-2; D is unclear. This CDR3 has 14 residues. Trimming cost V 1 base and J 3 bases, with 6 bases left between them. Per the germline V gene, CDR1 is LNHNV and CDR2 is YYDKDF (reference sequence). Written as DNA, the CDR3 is TGTGCCACCAGCAGAGCCACAGACACCGGGGAGCTGTTTTTT. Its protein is CATSRATDTGELFF. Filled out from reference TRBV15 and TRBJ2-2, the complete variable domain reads DAMVIQNPRYQVTQFGKPVTLSCSQTLNHNVMYWYQQKSSQAPKLLFHYYDKDFNNEADTPDNFQSRRPNTSFCFLDIRSPGLGDTAMYLCATSRATDTGELFFGEGSRLTVL.

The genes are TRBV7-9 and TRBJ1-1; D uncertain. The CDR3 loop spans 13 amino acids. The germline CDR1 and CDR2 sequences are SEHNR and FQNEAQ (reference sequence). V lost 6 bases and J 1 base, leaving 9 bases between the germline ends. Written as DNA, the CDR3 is TGTGCCAGCAGGCTGGCAGGGAACACTGAAGCTTTCTTT. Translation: CASRLAGNTEAFF.

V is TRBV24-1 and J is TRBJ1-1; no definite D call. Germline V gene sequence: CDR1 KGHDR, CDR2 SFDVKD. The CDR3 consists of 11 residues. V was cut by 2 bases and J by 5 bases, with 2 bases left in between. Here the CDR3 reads CATSDSTEAFF. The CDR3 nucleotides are TGTGCCACCAGTGATTCTACTGAAGCTTTCTTT.

CDR3: CASSQDPREGVDTQYF. The CDR3 nucleotides are TGTGCCAGCAGCCAAGACCCACGGGAGGGTGTAGATACGCAGTATTTT. The chain employs TRBV3-1 and TRBJ2-3; 8 bases fit TRBD2. CDR1 is LGHDT and CDR2 is YNNKEL in the germline V gene (reference sequence). The CDR3 runs 16 residues. Trimming removed 0 bases from V and 5 bases from J; junction bases left unmatched: 7.

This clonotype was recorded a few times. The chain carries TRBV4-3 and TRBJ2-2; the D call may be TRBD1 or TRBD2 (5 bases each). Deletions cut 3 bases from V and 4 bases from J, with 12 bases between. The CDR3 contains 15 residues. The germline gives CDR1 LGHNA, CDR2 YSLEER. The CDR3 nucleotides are TGCGCCAGCAGCCAGGGCCCTGGGGGCACCGGGGAGCTGTTTTTT. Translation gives CASSQGPGGTGELFF.

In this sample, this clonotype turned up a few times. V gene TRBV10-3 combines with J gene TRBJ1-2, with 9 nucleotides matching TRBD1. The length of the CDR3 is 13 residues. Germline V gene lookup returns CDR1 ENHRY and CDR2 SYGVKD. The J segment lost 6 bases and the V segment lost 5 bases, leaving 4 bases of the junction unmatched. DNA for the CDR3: TGTGCCATCAGTTGGGACAGGGAAAATGGCTACACCTTC. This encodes CAISWDRENGYTF.

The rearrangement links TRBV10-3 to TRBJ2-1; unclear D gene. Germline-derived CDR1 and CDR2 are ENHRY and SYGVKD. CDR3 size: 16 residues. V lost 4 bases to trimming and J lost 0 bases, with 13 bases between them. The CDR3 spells CAISAIVPSSYNEQFF. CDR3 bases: TGTGCCATCAGTGCGATAGTCCCCAGCTCCTACAATGAGCAGTTCTTC.

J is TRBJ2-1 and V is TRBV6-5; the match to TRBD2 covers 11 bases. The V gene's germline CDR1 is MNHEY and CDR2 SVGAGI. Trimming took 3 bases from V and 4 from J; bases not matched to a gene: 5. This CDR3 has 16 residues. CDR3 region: CASSYQGLAEYNEQFF. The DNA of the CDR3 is TGTGCCAGCAGTTATCAGGGACTAGCGGAATACAATGAGCAGTTCTTC.

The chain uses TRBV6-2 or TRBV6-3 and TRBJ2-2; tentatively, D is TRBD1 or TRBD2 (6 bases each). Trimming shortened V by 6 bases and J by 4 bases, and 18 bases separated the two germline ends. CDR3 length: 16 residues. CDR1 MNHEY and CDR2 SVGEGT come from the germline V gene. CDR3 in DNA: TGTGCCAGCAGCCGTCTATCGGGGGCTGGCACCGGGGAGCTGTTTTTT. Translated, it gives CASSRLSGAGTGELFF.

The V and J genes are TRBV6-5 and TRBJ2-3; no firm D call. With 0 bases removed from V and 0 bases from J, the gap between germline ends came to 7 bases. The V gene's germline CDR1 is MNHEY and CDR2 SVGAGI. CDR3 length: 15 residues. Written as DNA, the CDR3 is TGTGCCAGCAGTTACTCGTCTCCTAGCACAGATACGCAGTATTTT. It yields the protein CASSYSSPSTDTQYF.

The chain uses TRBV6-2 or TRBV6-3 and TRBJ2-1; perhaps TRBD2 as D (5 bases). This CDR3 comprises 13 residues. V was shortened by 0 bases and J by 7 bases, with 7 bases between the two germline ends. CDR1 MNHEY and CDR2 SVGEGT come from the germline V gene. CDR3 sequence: CASSYSRRNEQFF. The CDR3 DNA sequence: TGTGCCAGCAGTTACTCTCGGAGGAATGAGCAGTTCTTC.

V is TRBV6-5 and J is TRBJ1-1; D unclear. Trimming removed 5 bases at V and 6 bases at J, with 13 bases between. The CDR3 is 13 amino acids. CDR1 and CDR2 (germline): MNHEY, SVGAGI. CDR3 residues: CASSTGSEPEAFF. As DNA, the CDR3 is TGTGCCAGCAGTACGGGGTCCGAACCTGAAGCTTTCTTT.

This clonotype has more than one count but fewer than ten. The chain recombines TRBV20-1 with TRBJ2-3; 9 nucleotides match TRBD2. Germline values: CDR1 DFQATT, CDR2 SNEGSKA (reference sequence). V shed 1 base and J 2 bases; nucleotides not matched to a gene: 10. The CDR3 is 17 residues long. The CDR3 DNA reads TGCAGTGCTAGAGCCTACCATAGCGGGAGAGACACAGATACGCAGTATTTT. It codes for CSARAYHSGRDTDTQYF.

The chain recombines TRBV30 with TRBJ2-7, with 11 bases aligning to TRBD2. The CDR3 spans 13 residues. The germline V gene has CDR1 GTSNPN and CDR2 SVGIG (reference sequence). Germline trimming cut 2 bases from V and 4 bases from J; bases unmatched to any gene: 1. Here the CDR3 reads CAWSTSGGYEQYF. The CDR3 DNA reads TGTGCCTGGAGTACTAGCGGGGGATACGAGCAGTACTTC.

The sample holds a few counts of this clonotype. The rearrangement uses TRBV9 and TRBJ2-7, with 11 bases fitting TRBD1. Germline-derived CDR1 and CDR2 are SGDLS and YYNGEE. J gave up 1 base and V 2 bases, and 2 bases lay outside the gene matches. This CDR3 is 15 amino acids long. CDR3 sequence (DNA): TGTGCCAGCAGCGTCGGGACAGGGGGATCCTACGAGCAGTACTTC. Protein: CASSVGTGGSYEQYF.

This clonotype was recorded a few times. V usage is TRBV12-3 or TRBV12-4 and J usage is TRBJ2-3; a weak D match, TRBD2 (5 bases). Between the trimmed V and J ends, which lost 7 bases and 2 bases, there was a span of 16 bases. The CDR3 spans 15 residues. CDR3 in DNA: TGTGCCAGCACCCCGGGCCGCGGGCCCACAGATACGCAGTATTTT. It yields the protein CASTPGRGPTDTQYF.

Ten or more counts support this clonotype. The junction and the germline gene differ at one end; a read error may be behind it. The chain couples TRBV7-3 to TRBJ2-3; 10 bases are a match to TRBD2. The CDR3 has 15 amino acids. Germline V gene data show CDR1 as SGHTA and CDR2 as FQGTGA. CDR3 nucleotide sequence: TGTGCCAGCAGCCTAACTAGCGGGGCCTTCGATACGCAGTATTTT. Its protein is CASSLTSGAFDTQYF.

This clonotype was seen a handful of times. As DNA, the CDR3 is TGTGCCAGCAGTCCACACGGGGGACCCCAGCATTTT. It yields the protein CASSPHGGPQHF. The chain has TRBV12-3 or TRBV12-4 and TRBJ1-5, with D perhaps matching TRBD1 (5 bases). The V end lost 5 bases, the J end lost 10 bases, and 12 bases lay between the germline ends. The CDR3 length is 12 residues.

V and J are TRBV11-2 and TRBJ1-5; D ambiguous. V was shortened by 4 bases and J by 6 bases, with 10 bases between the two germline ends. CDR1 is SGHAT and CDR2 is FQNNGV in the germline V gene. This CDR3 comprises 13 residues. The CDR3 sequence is CASSSDGFQPQHF. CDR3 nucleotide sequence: TGTGCCAGCAGCTCCGACGGGTTTCAGCCCCAGCATTTT.